One sample yielded the 8 T cell receptor beta chains listed below, sequenced in a study of T-cell reconstitution after alpha-beta-depleted transplantation in children. A library of TCRbeta sequences, prepared with unique molecular identifiers, was generated. TCRdb reanalysed the PCR reads using MiXCR and keeps one entry per CDR3 protein. The sample gives around 450,000 distinct CDR3 sequences, about 10% of which show up once; roughly 2.1% is in the top ten. Here the sequenced sample was PBMCs, taken before TCRalphabeta/CD19-depleted stem cell transplant. All receptors come from a child aged 2-15 years with inherited bone marrow failure, due to receive a stem cell transplant.

This clonotype showed up many times. The chain's CDR3 is CASSSPAGISYNEQFF. Written as DNA, the CDR3 is TGTGCCAGCAGCAGCCCAGCGGGGATCTCCTACAATGAGCAGTTCTTC. The V gene is TRBV7-9, the J gene TRBJ2-1; 7 bases match TRBD2. The CDR3 consists of 16 residues. The ends lost 5 bases at V and 0 bases at J; junction bases unmatched: 7. Germline V gene lookup returns CDR1 SEHNR and CDR2 FQNEAQ (reference sequence).

The sample holds many counts of this clonotype. The chain employs TRBV6-1 and TRBJ2-4; 12 bases are a match to TRBD1. Germline-derived CDR1 and CDR2 are MNHNS and SASEGT. V trimming: 5 bases; J trimming: 8 bases; junction bases outside the gene matches: 10. The CDR3 covers 16 residues. The CDR3 region is CASSRSGTGGGYIQYF. The CDR3 nucleotides read TGTGCCAGCAGTCGTTCCGGGACAGGGGGCGGATACATTCAGTACTTC.

This clonotype has only a few counts. The chain joins TRBV23-1 to TRBJ1-5, with D perhaps TRBD1 (5 bases). TRBV23-1 is identified as an open reading frame with a role that is uncertain. The CDR3 consists of 16 residues. V was cut by 4 bases and J by 6 bases, with 19 bases left in between. The CDR3 loop reads CASSRQGAERSQPQHF. CDR3 bases: TGCGCCAGCAGTCGGCAAGGGGCAGAAAGAAGTCAGCCCCAGCATTTT.

In its sample, this clonotype was seen many times. The V and J genes are TRBV7-8 and TRBJ1-2; 8 positions match TRBD1. Germline V gene lookup returns CDR1 SGHVS and CDR2 FQNEAQ. The length of the CDR3 is 16 residues. The junction had 14 bases not matched to a gene; V was cut back by 5 bases and J by 6 bases. CDR3: CASSARTGQGGHGYTF. CDR3 DNA sequence: TGTGCCAGCAGCGCGCGCACCGGACAGGGCGGGCATGGCTACACCTTC.

The sample holds many counts of this clonotype. The chain combines TRBV2 with TRBJ2-3; 9 positions agree with TRBD1. Germline V CDR1 and CDR2: SNHLY, FYNNEI. The CDR3 is 15 amino acids. V lost 6 bases, J lost 3 bases, and 7 bases stayed unmatched. CDR3 DNA sequence: TGTGCCAGCAGGGACAGGGGTTTCGGGACAGATACGCAGTATTTT. Protein: CASRDRGFGTDTQYF.

This clonotype was counted ten times or more. This chain connects TRBV12-3 or TRBV12-4 to TRBJ1-1; the D is unclear. The CDR3 extends over 13 amino acids. V lost 6 bases, J lost 1 base, and 9 bases lay in between. In DNA form, the CDR3 reads TGTGCCAGCAGCTTTACCGGGAACACTGAAGCTTTCTTT. It is translated as CASSFTGNTEAFF.

This clonotype has a count of ten or more. The V call is TRBV27, the J call TRBJ2-7, with no clear D. The V end was cut by 2 bases, the J end by 6 bases, with 8 bases between. Per the germline V gene, CDR1 is MNHEY and CDR2 is SMNVEV (reference sequence). The CDR3 has 12 residues. Written as DNA, the CDR3 is TGTGCCAGCAGTTTAGCAGGTGGCGAGCAGTACTTC. This codes for CASSLAGGEQYF.

CDR3 sequence reads: CAISESGGQGSYNEQFF. The CDR3 bases are TGTGCCATCAGTGAGTCGGGGGGACAGGGATCATACAATGAGCAGTTCTTC. This chain uses TRBV10-3 with TRBJ2-1; 9 bases agree with TRBD1. J lost 4 bases, V lost 0 bases, and 7 bases had no gene match. Germline loops: CDR1 ENHRY, CDR2 SYGVKD. The CDR3 has 17 residues.